A selection of T cell receptor beta chains follows, all from one sample in a study of blood T cell repertoires in COVID-19. The protocol was immunoSEQ multiplex PCR, while the TCRdb copy is restricted to in-frame clones and leaves out a portion. The sample shows about 110,000 clones, 70% to 90% of them seen only once. Sequencing input: peripheral blood. Receptor source: a human donor in a cohort sampled during active COVID-19. The CDR3 runs from the conserved cysteine through the conserved F or W. Fields, in order: clone size, V gene, D gene, J gene, CDR3 protein, CDR3 DNA. D genes are given only for firm matches. Only part of the rows carry a size: once, few, many, or a class if the clone is expanded.

clone_size: -; v_call: TRBV7-9; d_call: -; j_call: TRBJ1-2; cdr3_aa: CASSPGGGPGYTF; cdr3_nt: TGTGCCAGCAGCCCAGGCGGGGGGCCTGGCTACACCTTC
clone_size: -; v_call: TRBV2; d_call: -; j_call: TRBJ2-3; cdr3_aa: CASSEALRRGAPTDTQYF; cdr3_nt: TGTGCCAGCAGTGAAGCGCTTCGCCGGGGGGCCCCCACAGATACGCAGTATTTT
clone_size: -; v_call: TRBV5-1; d_call: -; j_call: TRBJ1-5; cdr3_aa: CASSLDEGSGNQPQHF; cdr3_nt: TGCGCCAGCAGCTTGGATGAAGGGAGCGGCAATCAGCCCCAGCATTTT
clone_size: -; v_call: TRBV3-1/TRBV3-2; d_call: -; j_call: TRBJ1-5; cdr3_aa: CASSLGQTNQPQHF; cdr3_nt: TGTGCCAGCAGCCTTGGACAGACAAATCAGCCCCAGCATTTT
clone_size: -; v_call: TRBV19; d_call: TRBD1; j_call: TRBJ1-2; cdr3_aa: CASSPTQGRPNYGYTF; cdr3_nt: TGTGCCAGTAGTCCCACACAGGGGCGACCTAACTATGGCTACACCTTC
clone_size: -; v_call: TRBV7-9; d_call: -; j_call: TRBJ2-7; cdr3_aa: CASSLDRELDEQYF; cdr3_nt: TGTGCCAGCAGCTTAGACAGGGAGTTGGACGAGCAGTACTTC
clone_size: -; v_call: TRBV7-3; d_call: TRBD1; j_call: TRBJ1-1; cdr3_aa: CASSLRGTGSTMNTEAFF; cdr3_nt: TGTGCCAGCAGCTTAAGGGGGACAGGGTCGACAATGAACACTGAAGCTTTCTTT
clone_size: -; v_call: TRBV20-1; d_call: -; j_call: TRBJ1-2; cdr3_aa: CSATGNGYTF; cdr3_nt: TGCAGTGCTACAGGGAATGGCTACACCTTC
clone_size: -; v_call: TRBV18; d_call: -; j_call: TRBJ2-1; cdr3_aa: CASSPETTVDEQFF; cdr3_nt: TGTGCCAGCTCACCAGAGACTACTGTCGATGAGCAGTTCTTC
clone_size: -; v_call: TRBV10-3; d_call: TRBD1; j_call: TRBJ2-2; cdr3_aa: CATAGGRTGELFF; cdr3_nt: TGTGCCACCGCAGGGGGCCGCACCGGGGAGCTGTTTTTT
clone_size: -; v_call: TRBV7-9; d_call: TRBD1; j_call: TRBJ1-1; cdr3_aa: CASSFPVGTGNTEAFF; cdr3_nt: TGTGCCAGCAGCTTCCCTGTAGGGACAGGGAACACTGAAGCTTTCTTT
clone_size: -; v_call: TRBV28; d_call: -; j_call: TRBJ1-1; cdr3_aa: CASSLPGGGSTEAFF; cdr3_nt: TGTGCCAGCAGTTTACCCGGGGGGGGAAGCACTGAAGCTTTCTTT
clone_size: once; v_call: TRBV6-4; d_call: TRBD2; j_call: TRBJ2-2; cdr3_aa: CASRTSGGSGELFF; cdr3_nt: TGTGCCAGCAGGACTAGCGGGGGGTCCGGGGAGCTGTTTTTT
clone_size: -; v_call: TRBV4-1; d_call: TRBD2; j_call: TRBJ2-1; cdr3_aa: CASSQAQSGRYNEQFF; cdr3_nt: TGCGCCAGCAGCCAAGCTCAGAGCGGGAGGTACAATGAGCAGTTCTTC
clone_size: once; v_call: TRBV30; d_call: -; j_call: TRBJ1-4; cdr3_aa: CAWSVLGSEKLFF; cdr3_nt: TGTGCCTGGAGTGTACTCGGGAGTGAAAAACTGTTTTTT
clone_size: -; v_call: TRBV7-9; d_call: TRBD1; j_call: TRBJ1-4; cdr3_aa: CASSPRAGQGFQKLFF; cdr3_nt: TGTGCCAGCAGCCCGAGGGCGGGACAGGGGTTTCAAAAACTGTTTTTT
clone_size: -; v_call: TRBV9; d_call: -; j_call: TRBJ2-4; cdr3_aa: CASSVGGKAIQYF; cdr3_nt: TGTGCCAGCAGCGTGGGCGGGAAGGCTATTCAGTACTTC
clone_size: -; v_call: TRBV3-1/TRBV3-2; d_call: -; j_call: TRBJ2-7; cdr3_aa: CASSPGTNENTYEQYF; cdr3_nt: TGTGCCAGCAGCCCTGGGACAAACGAGAACACCTACGAGCAGTACTTC
clone_size: -; v_call: TRBV7-3; d_call: -; j_call: TRBJ1-1; cdr3_aa: CASSPGSGNTEAFF; cdr3_nt: TGTGCCAGCAGCCCAGGGTCGGGGAACACTGAAGCTTTCTTT
clone_size: -; v_call: TRBV18; d_call: TRBD1; j_call: TRBJ1-1; cdr3_aa: CASSFRDSEAFF; cdr3_nt: TGTGCCAGCTCATTCCGGGACAGCGAAGCTTTCTTT
clone_size: once; v_call: TRBV30; d_call: -; j_call: TRBJ1-2; cdr3_aa: CAWSFTGLYGYTF; cdr3_nt: TGTGCCTGGAGTTTCACAGGGCTCTATGGCTACACCTTC
clone_size: -; v_call: TRBV3-1/TRBV3-2; d_call: -; j_call: TRBJ1-1; cdr3_aa: CASSQESAGFGANTEAFF; cdr3_nt: TGTGCCAGCAGCCAAGAGAGTGCGGGGTTCGGGGCGAACACTGAAGCTTTCTTT
clone_size: -; v_call: TRBV5-6; d_call: -; j_call: TRBJ1-5; cdr3_aa: CASSYGTPDQPQHF; cdr3_nt: TGTGCCAGCAGCTACGGGACACCTGATCAGCCCCAGCATTTT
clone_size: -; v_call: TRBV15; d_call: -; j_call: TRBJ2-5; cdr3_aa: CATSREYNSPQETQYF; cdr3_nt: TGTGCCACCAGCAGAGAATATAACAGCCCCCAAGAGACCCAGTACTTC
clone_size: -; v_call: TRBV10-3; d_call: -; j_call: TRBJ2-7; cdr3_aa: CAISESQREQYF; cdr3_nt: TGTGCCATCAGTGAGTCGCAGCGAGAGCAGTACTTC
clone_size: -; v_call: TRBV28; d_call: -; j_call: TRBJ1-1; cdr3_aa: CASSPRGLTEAFF; cdr3_nt: TGTGCCAGCAGCCCTCGAGGGTTAACTGAAGCTTTCTTT
clone_size: -; v_call: TRBV10-1; d_call: -; j_call: TRBJ2-3; cdr3_aa: CASSLGAAGTDTQYF; cdr3_nt: TGCGCCAGCAGCCTCGGAGCGGCGGGCACAGATACGCAGTATTTT
clone_size: -; v_call: TRBV9; d_call: TRBD2; j_call: TRBJ2-2; cdr3_aa: CASSATSRSTANTGELFF; cdr3_nt: TGTGCCAGCAGCGCGACTAGCAGGTCAACCGCGAACACCGGGGAGCTGTTTTTT
clone_size: -; v_call: TRBV6-6; d_call: -; j_call: TRBJ2-1; cdr3_aa: CASINLPSKHHNEQFF; cdr3_nt: TGTGCCAGCATAAACCTCCCGAGTAAGCACCACAATGAGCAGTTCTTC
clone_size: -; v_call: TRBV4-3; d_call: -; j_call: TRBJ1-2; cdr3_aa: CASSQVRLGAPEGYTF; cdr3_nt: TGCGCCAGCAGCCAAGTCCGATTGGGGGCCCCCGAGGGCTACACCTTC
clone_size: -; v_call: TRBV4-1; d_call: -; j_call: TRBJ1-1; cdr3_aa: CASRAGPMNTEAFF; cdr3_nt: TGCGCCAGCCGAGCAGGGCCCATGAACACTGAAGCTTTCTTT
clone_size: -; v_call: TRBV2; d_call: -; j_call: TRBJ1-1; cdr3_aa: CASSTTGNTEAFF; cdr3_nt: TGTGCCAGCAGTACTACAGGGAACACTGAAGCTTTCTTT
clone_size: -; v_call: TRBV19; d_call: TRBD2; j_call: TRBJ2-1; cdr3_aa: CASSRGARLAVYNEQFF; cdr3_nt: TGTGCCAGTAGTAGGGGGGCACGACTAGCGGTGTACAATGAGCAGTTCTTC
clone_size: -; v_call: TRBV19; d_call: TRBD1; j_call: TRBJ2-7; cdr3_aa: CASSPGQISYEQYF; cdr3_nt: TGTGCCAGTAGCCCGGGACAGATTTCCTACGAGCAGTACTTC
clone_size: -; v_call: TRBV28; d_call: TRBD2; j_call: TRBJ2-3; cdr3_aa: CASSFGGRVDTQYF; cdr3_nt: TGTGCCAGCAGTTTCGGAGGGAGGGTGGATACGCAGTATTTT
clone_size: -; v_call: TRBV6-1; d_call: TRBD1; j_call: TRBJ2-5; cdr3_aa: CASSEGQGVGTQYF; cdr3_nt: TGTGCCAGCAGTGAAGGACAGGGAGTGGGGACCCAGTACTTC
clone_size: -; v_call: TRBV7-9; d_call: -; j_call: TRBJ1-5; cdr3_aa: CASATEDQPQHF; cdr3_nt: TGTGCCAGTGCAACTGAGGATCAGCCCCAGCATTTT
clone_size: -; v_call: TRBV5-1; d_call: TRBD1; j_call: TRBJ2-5; cdr3_aa: CASRSRAGQAYQETQYF; cdr3_nt: TGCGCCAGCAGATCCCGCGCCGGACAGGCCTATCAAGAGACCCAGTACTTC
clone_size: -; v_call: TRBV3-1/TRBV3-2; d_call: -; j_call: TRBJ1-1; cdr3_aa: CASSQETGRNTEAFF; cdr3_nt: TGTGCCAGCAGCCAAGAAACAGGGAGGAACACTGAAGCTTTCTTT
clone_size: -; v_call: TRBV6-1; d_call: -; j_call: TRBJ1-2; cdr3_aa: CASSEEGRTFYGYTF; cdr3_nt: TGTGCCAGCAGTGAAGAGGGCCGGACATTCTATGGCTACACCTTC
clone_size: -; v_call: TRBV20-1; d_call: -; j_call: TRBJ2-3; cdr3_aa: CSASGGTVLGDTQYF; cdr3_nt: TGCAGTGCTAGTGGGGGCACAGTTCTTGGGGATACGCAGTATTTT
clone_size: -; v_call: TRBV19; d_call: TRBD1; j_call: TRBJ1-1; cdr3_aa: CASSIDPRGRVNTEAFF; cdr3_nt: TGTGCCAGTAGTATAGATCCCAGGGGGCGCGTGAACACTGAAGCTTTCTTT
clone_size: -; v_call: TRBV7-3; d_call: TRBD2; j_call: TRBJ2-1; cdr3_aa: CASSPWGGLDNEQFF; cdr3_nt: TGTGCCAGCAGCCCATGGGGGGGACTAGACAATGAGCAGTTCTTC
clone_size: -; v_call: TRBV5-1; d_call: -; j_call: TRBJ2-2; cdr3_aa: CASSLQGTRGTGELFF; cdr3_nt: TGCGCCAGCAGCCTCCAAGGGACACGCGGCACCGGGGAGCTGTTTTTT
clone_size: -; v_call: TRBV7-5; d_call: -; j_call: TRBJ1-3; cdr3_aa: CARSSSTVRSTIYF; cdr3_nt: TGTGCCAGAAGCTCCTCGACAGTTAGAAGCACCATATATTTT
clone_size: -; v_call: TRBV28; d_call: -; j_call: TRBJ1-5; cdr3_aa: CASSQGLGQPQHF; cdr3_nt: TGTGCCAGCAGTCAGGGGTTAGGGCAGCCCCAGCATTTT
clone_size: -; v_call: TRBV7-3; d_call: TRBD1; j_call: TRBJ2-1; cdr3_aa: CASSLLLGQGNEQFF; cdr3_nt: TGTGCCAGCAGCTTACTATTGGGACAGGGCAATGAGCAGTTCTTC
clone_size: -; v_call: TRBV18; d_call: TRBD1; j_call: TRBJ1-5; cdr3_aa: CASRGQASNQPQHF; cdr3_nt: TGTGCCAGCCGCGGACAGGCGAGCAATCAGCCCCAGCATTTT
clone_size: -; v_call: TRBV10-3; d_call: -; j_call: TRBJ2-2; cdr3_aa: CAISGFLRRGTGELFF; cdr3_nt: TGTGCCATCAGTGGGTTCCTACGGCGGGGCACCGGGGAGCTGTTTTTT
clone_size: -; v_call: TRBV6-1; d_call: TRBD1; j_call: TRBJ2-2; cdr3_aa: CASSEGQFGTGELFF; cdr3_nt: TGTGCCAGCAGTGAGGGACAGTTCGGCACCGGGGAGCTGTTTTTT
clone_size: -; v_call: TRBV30; d_call: -; j_call: TRBJ1-5; cdr3_aa: CAWSVRSDQPQHF; cdr3_nt: TGTGCCTGGAGTGTACGGTCCGATCAGCCCCAGCATTTT
clone_size: -; v_call: TRBV11-2; d_call: -; j_call: TRBJ2-1; cdr3_aa: CASSGTPGTNEQFF; cdr3_nt: TGTGCCAGCAGCGGGACTCCTGGGACCAATGAGCAGTTCTTC
clone_size: -; v_call: TRBV5-6; d_call: TRBD1; j_call: TRBJ1-5; cdr3_aa: CASSTDGQDHQPQHF; cdr3_nt: TGTGCCAGCAGCACCGATGGACAGGACCATCAGCCCCAGCATTTT